These T cell receptor beta chains were read from a single sample in a study of T cell responses to AZD1222 COVID-19 vaccine. Here immunoSEQ multiplex PCR was the method, and the copy in TCRdb shows in-frame clones only, minus some. The repertoire holds roughly 120,000 clones, with 70% to 85% as singletons. The sample was peripheral blood, taken on day 0 of AZD1222 vaccination. The receptors were gathered from an adult in good health. CDR3s include the opening cysteine and the closing phenylalanine or tryptophan. The D gene is left open where the match is weak. The size entry is marked missing in some rows and otherwise reads once, few, many or a size class.

clone size,D gene,V gene,J gene,CDR3 DNA,CDR3 protein
NA,NA,TRBV21-1,TRBJ1-4,TGTGCCAGCAGCAAACCTGTACAGGGGGCGGAGGGGGCAACTAATGAAAAACTGTTTTTT,CASSKPVQGAEGATNEKLFF
NA,TRBD1,TRBV4-2,TRBJ1-5,TGTGCCAGCAGCCAAGGGGACAGGGGCAATCAGCCCCAGCATTTT,CASSQGDRGNQPQHF
many,NA,TRBV7-2,TRBJ2-7,TGTGCCAGCAGCTTACAGGGTGGCACCTACGAGCAGTACTTC,CASSLQGGTYEQYF
NA,NA,TRBV28,TRBJ1-1,TGTGCCAGCAAGACAGGCACTGAAGCTTTCTTT,CASKTGTEAFF
NA,TRBD2,TRBV7-9,TRBJ2-1,TGTGCCAGCCGGGTAGCGGGGGTGCATGAGCAGTTCTTC,CASRVAGVHEQFF
NA,NA,TRBV5-4,TRBJ2-6,TGTGCCAGCAGCTCCTCCTATGGCGGGTACTCTGGGGCCAACGTCCTGACTTTC,CASSSSYGGYSGANVLTF
NA,NA,TRBV21-1,TRBJ1-2,TGTGCCAGCAGCAAAGGGCAGACGTATGGCTACACCTTC,CASSKGQTYGYTF
NA,NA,TRBV28,TRBJ1-2,TGTGCCAGCAGAGCCCCACAGGGAATAAACTATGGCTACACCTTC,CASRAPQGINYGYTF
NA,TRBD1,TRBV6-4,TRBJ2-3,TGTGCCAGCAGTGACTCGGGGACAGGGCGCCAGTATTTT,CASSDSGTGRQYF
NA,NA,TRBV27,TRBJ2-7,TGTGCCAGCAGTTTCGGGGGTTCCGAGCAGTACTTC,CASSFGGSEQYF
NA,TRBD1,TRBV5-1,TRBJ2-7,TGCGCCAGCAGCTTGGGGACAGGGCGAACTAACGAGCAGTACTTC,CASSLGTGRTNEQYF
NA,NA,TRBV5-1,TRBJ2-7,TGCGCCAGCAGCTTGGAACAGGCCTACGAGCAGTACTTC,CASSLEQAYEQYF
NA,NA,TRBV28,TRBJ2-7,TGTGCCAGCATTGGTGGGAGTGTATACGAGCAGTACTTC,CASIGGSVYEQYF
NA,NA,TRBV7-8,TRBJ1-1,TGTGCCAGCAGACTAGGGGGGGGTCCCTTCTCTGAAGCTTTCTTT,CASRLGGGPFSEAFF
NA,NA,TRBV5-5,TRBJ1-4,TGTGCCAGCAGCCCGGGGGGACCGGGTGAAAAACTGTTTTTT,CASSPGGPGEKLFF
NA,NA,TRBV7-2,TRBJ1-3,TGTGCCAGCAGCGGAGGGGTTACCGGAAACACCATATATTTT,CASSGGVTGNTIYF
NA,NA,TRBV4-1,TRBJ1-3,TGCGCCAGCAGCCGAGAAGAACGGAGCTCTGGAAACACCATATATTTT,CASSREERSSGNTIYF
NA,NA,TRBV12-2,TRBJ1-5,TGTGCAAGTCGCTTAGGTTCAGCGCGGGGGCAGCCCCAGCATTTT,CASRLGSARGQPQHF
NA,TRBD1,TRBV3-1/TRBV3-2,TRBJ1-1,TGTGCCAGCAGCCTGGGACAGGGTGGGACTGAAGCTTTCTTT,CASSLGQGGTEAFF
NA,NA,TRBV5-6,TRBJ2-7,TGTGCCAGCAGGGAGGGGACAGCTCAGATGGTCGGCTACGAGCAGTACTTC,CASREGTAQMVGYEQYF
few,TRBD2,TRBV3-1/TRBV3-2,TRBJ2-7,TGTGCCAGCAGCCAAGATCGGGCGGGGGGGAGGCCCTCTCACGAGCAGTACTTC,CASSQDRAGGRPSHEQYF
medium-sized,NA,TRBV5-1,TRBJ1-3,TGCGCCAGCAGCTTGGGACAGGCCGGAAACACCATATATTTT,CASSLGQAGNTIYF
NA,NA,TRBV7-7,TRBJ2-1,TGTGCCAGCAGCCTCCGCGGCCGGGGCCGGTCCTACAATGAGCAGTTCTTC,CASSLRGRGRSYNEQFF
NA,TRBD2,TRBV28,TRBJ2-1,TGTGCCAGCAGTATGCGGGGGGGGAGGTACAATGAGCAGTTCTTC,CASSMRGGRYNEQFF
NA,TRBD1,TRBV10-3,TRBJ1-1,TGTGCCATCAGTGAGAGGGACAGGGGGGTGAACACTGAAGCTTTCTTT,CAISERDRGVNTEAFF
few,NA,TRBV2,TRBJ2-7,TGTGCCAGCACTGAAGGTTACAAGAGCTCCTACGAGCAGTACTTC,CASTEGYKSSYEQYF
NA,TRBD1,TRBV27,TRBJ1-4,TGTGCCAGCAGTAGTTTCGGACAGGGTAGAGAAAAACTGTTTTTT,CASSSFGQGREKLFF
NA,TRBD1,TRBV4-1,TRBJ2-3,TGCGCCAGCAGCCAAGTAGCGGACAGGGGTACAGATACGCAGTATTTT,CASSQVADRGTDTQYF
NA,NA,TRBV18,TRBJ2-3,TGTGCCAGCTCCCCGGCCGCAGATACGCAGTATTTT,CASSPAADTQYF
NA,TRBD1,TRBV30,TRBJ1-2,TGTGCCTGGAGGAACCTAGGGACAGGGTATTATGTCTATGGCTACACCTTC,CAWRNLGTGYYVYGYTF
NA,NA,TRBV18,TRBJ1-1,TGTGCCAGCTCAGCTGCTATCATGAACACTGAAGCTTTCTTT,CASSAAIMNTEAFF
NA,NA,TRBV4-1,TRBJ1-1,TGCGCCAGCAGCCAAGTAGGAAAAAGGGACACTGAAGCTTTCTTT,CASSQVGKRDTEAFF
NA,NA,TRBV5-4,TRBJ2-5,TGTGCCAGCAGCTGGGGTCAACGGGCGGGTGAGACCCAGTACTTC,CASSWGQRAGETQYF
NA,NA,TRBV18,TRBJ2-4,TGTGCCAGCTCACCACGGTGGGAGATAGCCAAAAACATTCAGTACTTC,CASSPRWEIAKNIQYF
NA,NA,TRBV15,TRBJ2-7,TGTGCCACCAGCAGGGCTACAGTGGGCGAGCAGTACTTC,CATSRATVGEQYF
NA,TRBD1,TRBV5-4,TRBJ1-2,TGTGCCAGCAGCTCGGGCGGGACAGACCGCTATGGCTACACCTTC,CASSSGGTDRYGYTF
NA,NA,TRBV6-5,TRBJ1-2,TGTGCCAGCAGTTACTCGGCCGGGGTCGGCTACACCTTC,CASSYSAGVGYTF
NA,TRBD1,TRBV6-5,TRBJ2-7,TGTGCCAGCAGTTACGGGGACAGGGAGTACGAGCAGTACTTC,CASSYGDREYEQYF
NA,TRBD2,TRBV2,TRBJ2-3,TGTGCCAGCAGATCCAGGAGCGGGGGGATCTCAGATACGCAGTATTTT,CASRSRSGGISDTQYF
NA,NA,TRBV9,TRBJ1-2,TGTGCCAGCAGCCCACCGGGTTCGCGAACAAACTATGGCTACACCTTC,CASSPPGSRTNYGYTF
NA,NA,TRBV7-3,TRBJ2-2,TGTGCCAGCAGCTTATGGCAGTTCACCGGGGAGCTGTTTTTT,CASSLWQFTGELFF
NA,NA,TRBV5-1,TRBJ2-1,TGCGCCAGCAGCCCAACAGGGATTAGCTCCTACAATGAGCAGTTCTTC,CASSPTGISSYNEQFF
NA,NA,TRBV28,TRBJ1-1,TGTGCCACCGCGACTCGGACTGAAGCTTTCTTT,CATATRTEAFF
many,TRBD2,TRBV5-4,TRBJ2-7,TGTGCCAGCAGCGTGAACGTAGCGGGGGGGCCCTACGAGCAGTACTTC,CASSVNVAGGPYEQYF
NA,TRBD1,TRBV5-1,TRBJ2-7,TGCGCCAGCAGCTTGGCGGTGGCGGACAGGGGTTACGAGCAGTACTTC,CASSLAVADRGYEQYF
NA,NA,TRBV21-1,TRBJ1-1,TGTGCCAGCAGCAAGAACAGGGAATTGAACACTGAAGCTTTCTTT,CASSKNRELNTEAFF